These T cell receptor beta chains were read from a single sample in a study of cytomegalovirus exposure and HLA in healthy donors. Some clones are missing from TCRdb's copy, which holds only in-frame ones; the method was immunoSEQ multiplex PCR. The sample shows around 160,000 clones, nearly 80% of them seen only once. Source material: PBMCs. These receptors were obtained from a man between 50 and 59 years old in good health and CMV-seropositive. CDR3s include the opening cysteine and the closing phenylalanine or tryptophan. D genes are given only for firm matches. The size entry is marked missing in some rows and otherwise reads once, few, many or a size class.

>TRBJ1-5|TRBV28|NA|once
CASSLSRVQPQHF
TGTGCCAGCAGTTTATCCAGGGTTCAGCCCCAGCATTTT
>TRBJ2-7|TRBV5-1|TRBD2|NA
CASSRGGEQYF
TGCGCCAGCAGCCGGGGGGGCGAGCAGTACTTC
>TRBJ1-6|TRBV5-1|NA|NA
CASSWGDRSDSPLHF
TGCGCCAGCAGCTGGGGGGACCGGTCAGATTCACCCCTCCACTTT
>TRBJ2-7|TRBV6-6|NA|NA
CASNDPGSNEQYF
TGTGCCAGCAATGACCCGGGGTCCAACGAGCAGTACTTC
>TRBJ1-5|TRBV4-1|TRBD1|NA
CASSQDRTGGTYQPQHF
TGCGCCAGCAGCCAAGATCGGACAGGGGGAACGTATCAGCCCCAGCATTTT
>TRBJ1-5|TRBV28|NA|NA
CASRVGLPQNQPQHF
TGTGCCAGCAGAGTCGGACTTCCGCAAAATCAGCCCCAGCATTTT
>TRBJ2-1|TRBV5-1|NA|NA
CASSLAKIGGTSHEQFF
TGCGCCAGCAGCTTGGCGAAGATTGGGGGCACTTCTCATGAGCAGTTCTTC
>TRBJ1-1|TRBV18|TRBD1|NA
CASTRQGAQVEAFF
TGTGCCAGCACCCGACAGGGGGCGCAGGTTGAAGCTTTCTTT
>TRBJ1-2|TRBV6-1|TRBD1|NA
CASSELSGTAYGYTF
TGTGCCAGCAGTGAATTGAGTGGGACAGCCTATGGCTACACCTTC
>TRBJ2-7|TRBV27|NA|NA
CASSFQGEVATYEQYF
TGTGCCAGCAGTTTTCAGGGGGAGGTGGCCACCTACGAGCAGTACTTC
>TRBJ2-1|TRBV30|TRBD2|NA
CAWSPTSGGSNEQFF
TGTGCCTGGAGCCCTACTAGCGGGGGATCGAATGAGCAGTTCTTC
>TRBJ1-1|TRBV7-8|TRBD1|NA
CASSLVLRQGMNTEAFF
TGTGCCAGCAGCTTAGTCCTCCGACAGGGCATGAACACTGAAGCTTTCTTT
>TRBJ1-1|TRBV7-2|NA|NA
CASTWLPHTEAFF
TGTGCCAGTACATGGCTGCCTCACACTGAAGCTTTCTTT
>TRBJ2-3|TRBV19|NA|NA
CASSTGIGTDTQYF
TGTGCCAGTAGTACGGGGATTGGCACAGATACGCAGTATTTT
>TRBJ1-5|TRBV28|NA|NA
CASSLSGIRQPQHF
TGTGCCAGCAGTTTATCAGGGATACGGCAGCCCCAGCATTTT
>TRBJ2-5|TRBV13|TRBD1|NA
CASSSRQGSRETQYF
TGTGCCAGCAGCTCCAGACAGGGTTCCCGAGAGACCCAGTACTTC
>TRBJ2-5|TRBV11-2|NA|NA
CASSPSGAGQETQYF
TGTGCCAGCAGCCCGAGCGGAGCTGGGCAAGAGACCCAGTACTTC
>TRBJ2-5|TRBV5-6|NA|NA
CASSIDTRTQYF
TGTGCCAGCAGCATAGACACGCGGACCCAGTACTTC
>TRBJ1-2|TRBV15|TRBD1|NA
CATSRDQYRGRNYGYTF
TGTGCCACCAGCAGAGATCAATACAGGGGGCGAAACTATGGCTACACCTTC
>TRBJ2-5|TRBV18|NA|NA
CASSPSPSQETQYF
TGTGCCAGCTCACCATCCCCCAGCCAAGAGACCCAGTACTTC
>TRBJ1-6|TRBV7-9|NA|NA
CASSLESSYNSPLHF
TGTGCCAGCAGCTTAGAGAGCTCCTATAATTCACCCCTCCACTTT
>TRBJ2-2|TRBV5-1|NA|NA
CASSPDRPTGELFF
TGCGCCAGCAGCCCCGACAGGCCCACCGGGGAGCTGTTTTTT
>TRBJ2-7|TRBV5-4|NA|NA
CASSLGSTRDYEQYF
TGTGCCAGCAGCTTGGGTTCGACTAGAGACTACGAGCAGTACTTC
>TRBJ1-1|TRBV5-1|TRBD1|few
CASSSGQLNTEAFF
TGCGCCAGCAGCTCGGGACAGCTGAACACTGAAGCTTTCTTT
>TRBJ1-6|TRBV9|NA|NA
CASSARQANNSPLHF
TGTGCCAGCAGCGCCCGACAGGCTAATAATTCACCCCTCCACTTT
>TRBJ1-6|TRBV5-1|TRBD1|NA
CASSLGDRDSPLHF
TGCGCCAGCAGCCTCGGGGACAGAGATTCACCCCTCCACTTT